The text below deals with one T cell receptor beta chain. This entry comes from a study of blood T cell repertoires in COVID-19. Clones were read by immunoSEQ multiplex PCR, and TCRdb kept only the in-frame ones, dropping some. Here the sample spans about 110,000 clones, 80% being singletons. Deletions cut 8 bases from V and 4 bases from J, with 15 bases between. The CDR3 is 14 residues long. Germline CDR1 is SNHLY and CDR2 is FYNNEI. The rearrangement links TRBV2 to TRBJ2-1; unclear D gene. Sequences were obtained from peripheral blood. The sequence was obtained from a human donor in a cohort sampled during active or convalescent COVID-19. The CDR3 DNA reads TGTGCCAGCGCCCCCACATGGCAATACAATGAGCAGTTCTTC. Translated: CASAPTWQYNEQFF.